This TCR beta chain was identified in a study of OX40 agonist ivuxolimab in advanced cancers. For the study in its entirety: The costimulatory receptor OX40 (CD134) was targeted by ivuxolimab, a fully human IgG2 agonistic monoclonal antibody. Intravenous ivuxolimab was administered to patients every 2 weeks at six dose levels: 0.01, 0.1, 0.3, 1.5, 3 and 10 mg/kg. Of the roughly 54 patients in dose escalation, some 20 had hepatocellular carcinoma, about 15 had melanoma, 9 had renal cell carcinoma and 9 had head and neck cancer. A male proportion of roughly 85% and a mean age of approximately 55 years, ranging from roughly 20 to 80, were recorded for the dose-escalation cohort. Patients were allowed to have had prior anti-PD-1, anti-PD-L1 or anti-CTLA-4 therapy, and approximately 40% of the dose-escalation patients had been treated with checkpoint inhibitors. Partial responses occurred in three dose-escalation patients: two with cutaneous melanoma and one with hepatocellular carcinoma. The point of sequencing TCRbeta in the periphery was to test whether ivuxolimab changed TCR sequence diversity and drove clonal T-cell expansion. The paper reports the monotherapy dose-escalation portion (N of about 52 patients) of the phase I ivuxolimab trial. Broad study findings and their caveats: The antigen specificity of the peripheral T cells that underwent clonal expansion was not determined. Low levels of normalized T-cell clonal expansion were also shown by some nonresponding patients. After ivuxolimab, more expanded clones were found on average in CD8+ T cells than in CD4+ T cells. Partial responders in the 0.1-3.0 mg/kg groups had among the lowest normalized peripheral clonal expansion, especially among CD8+ T cells. At doses of 0.1 to 3.0 mg/kg, clonal expansion of both CD4+ and CD8+ blood T cells was observed from baseline to week 6.

Genomic DNA was extracted from sorted cells for sequencing of the TCRbeta CDR3 region. TCRbeta CDR3 regions were sequenced using the immunoSEQ Assay. TCRdb provides this immuneACCESS table in a form limited to in-frame rearrangements. Some clones are lacking; in checked studies, under half of them reflect an unresolved V gene, and why the rest are absent is not known. This sample holds approximately 99,000 clones; 85% to 95% were observed only once. The top ten hold 0.66% of the sample. The CDR3 contains 15 residues, cysteine and phenylalanine counted. Here the CDR3 DNA is all that survives: 45 bases in frame from base 1. Trimming costs V 2 bases and J 1 base, and their ends lie 11 bases apart. Sequences MNHEY (CDR1) and SMNVEV (CDR2) are obtained from the germline V gene (reference sequence). In regard to this clone: Its recognized antigen is unknown. No much larger clonotype is one base removed from it; base qualities were not supplied.

Patients with autoimmune disease history or receiving systemic immunosuppression were excluded from the trial. In every dose cohort, peripheral blood was drawn for TCR sequencing at baseline, cycle 4 day 1, and cycle 7 day 1. The samples were drawn from a first-in-human, open-label, multicenter phase I dose-escalation trial of ivuxolimab. Adults with locally advanced or metastatic head and neck squamous cell, hepatocellular, melanoma or renal cell carcinoma were enrolled in the trial. Before TCR sequencing, CD4+ T cells and CD8+ T cells from peripheral blood were sorted into separate populations. Source: CD4+ or CD8+ T cells sorted from blood, taken in a trial of the OX40 agonist ivuxolimab. The sequence is built from TRBV27 and TRBJ1-1; the D segment cannot be called with confidence. The TCR was taken from an adult with an advanced solid tumor such as melanoma, head and neck, liver or kidney cancer. The CDR3 loop reads CASSLEPGGNTEAFF. At the DNA level, the sequence is TGTGCCAGCAGTTTAGAGCCGGGAGGGAACACTGAAGCTTTCTTT.